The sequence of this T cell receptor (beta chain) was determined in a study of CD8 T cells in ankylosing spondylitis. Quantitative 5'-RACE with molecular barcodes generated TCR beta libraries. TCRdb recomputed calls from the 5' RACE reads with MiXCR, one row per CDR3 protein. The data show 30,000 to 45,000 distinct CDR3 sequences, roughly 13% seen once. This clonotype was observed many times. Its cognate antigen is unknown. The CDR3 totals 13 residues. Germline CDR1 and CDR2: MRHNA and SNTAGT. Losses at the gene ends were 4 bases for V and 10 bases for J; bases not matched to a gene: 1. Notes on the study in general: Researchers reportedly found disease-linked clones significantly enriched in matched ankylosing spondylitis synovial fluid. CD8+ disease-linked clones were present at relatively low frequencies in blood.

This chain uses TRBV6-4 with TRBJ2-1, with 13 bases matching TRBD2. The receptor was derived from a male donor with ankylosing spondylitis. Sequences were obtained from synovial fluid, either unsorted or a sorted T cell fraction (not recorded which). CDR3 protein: CASSGGLAGEQFF. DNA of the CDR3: TGTGCCAGCAGTGGGGGACTAGCGGGAGAGCAGTTCTTC.